This T cell receptor beta chain stems from a study of CD8+ T cells in alopecia areata. Study results and caveats: Scalp clonality and expanded CD8+ clones among the top 100 fell significantly with tofacitinib.

The authors extracted RNA and reverse transcribed it into cDNA as the sequencing template. Using immunoSEQ multiplex PCR, the repertoire was profiled, and TCRdb retains in-frame clones only, with some absent. The sample includes under 350,000 clones, roughly 50% of them seen just once. Documented treatment: oral pan-JAK inhibitor, 5-10 mg twice daily. Sorting of PBMCs yielded the CD4+ and CD8+ T cells. This clone occurred a few times. Its specificity is unknown. The germline V gene encodes CDR1 ENHRY and CDR2 SYGVKD. The CDR3 spans 15 residues. V was pared by 3 bases and J by 4 bases, with 2 bases of the junction left unmatched.

This specimen consisted of CD4+ T cells sorted from blood, obtained at week 24, from a patient treated with tofacitinib. This receptor was obtained from a human donor with alopecia areata. The genes are TRBV10-3 and TRBJ2-7; 14 nucleotides line up with TRBD2. In DNA form, the CDR3 reads TGTGCCATCAGTGACTGGACTAGCGGGGGGTACGAGCAGTACTTC. Translation gives CAISDWTSGGYEQYF.